Listed below are T cell receptor beta chains from one sample, sequenced in a study of CD8+CD57+ T cells in acquired aplastic anemia. TCRdb reprocessed the reads with MiXCR, giving one entry per CDR3 protein. The sample lists around 430,000 distinct CDR3 sequences; around 30% were seen once. The sequencing sample was made of sorted CD4+, CD8+, or CD8+CD57+ T cells (not recorded which) from PBMCs. The receptors derive from a human donor with aplastic anemia. The CDR3 runs from the conserved cysteine through the conserved F or W. A D gene is named only where the DNA matches it firmly. Clone size is shown for a subset of rows, as once, few, many or a class of expanded clone.

d_gene,v_gene,j_gene,abundance,CDR3nt,CDR3aa
TRBD1,TRBV2,TRBJ2-7,few,TGTGCCAGCAGTGAACCCGGACAGGGGGAAAACGAGCAGTACTTC,CASSEPGQGENEQYF
NA,TRBV4-1,TRBJ2-5,once,TGCGCCAGCAGCCAAGAACTCTCCGCAGGGACACCGAAAATCGGAAAATGGCAAGAGACCCAATACTTC,CASSQELSAGTPKIGKWQETQYF
NA,TRBV20-1,TRBJ1-1,few,TGCAGTGCTAGAGATCAGCTGCGGGCCGGTGAAGCTTTCTTT,CSARDQLRAGEAFF
NA,TRBV7-4,TRBJ1-5,few,TGTGCCAGCAGCTTAGTCGGAAGGAGCCCGGCCAAACAGCCCCAGCATTTT,CASSLVGRSPAKQPQHF
NA,TRBV10-2,TRBJ1-5,few,TGCGCCAGCAAGGCTCAGGGTCTTCAGCCCCAGCATTTT,CASKAQGLQPQHF
TRBD1,TRBV11-1,TRBJ1-2,few,TGTGCCAGCAGCTCGACCGGGACAGAGTTCGACTATGGCTACACCTTC,CASSSTGTEFDYGYTF
TRBD1,TRBV25-1,TRBJ1-2,many,TGTGCCAGCAGTAGAACCGGGACAGGAGCCAACTATGGCTACACCTTC,CASSRTGTGANYGYTF
TRBD1,TRBV19,TRBJ2-5,few,TGTGCCAGTAGTTTTGACAGGGGGCTGGCGGAGACCCAGTACTTC,CASSFDRGLAETQYF
NA,TRBV9,TRBJ2-5,NA,TGTGCCAGCAGCGTAGCGACAGTGCAAGAGACCCAGTACTTC,CASSVATVQETQYF
NA,TRBV19,TRBJ1-1,many,TGTGCCAGTAGTATCGCGACGGGATATGAAGCTTTCTTT,CASSIATGYEAFF
NA,TRBV11-2,TRBJ2-7,NA,TGTGCCAGCAGCTTAGAGACTAGGGGGGGCATCAACTCCTACGAGCAGTACTTC,CASSLETRGGINSYEQYF
NA,TRBV16,TRBJ2-7,NA,TGTGCCAGCAGCCAATCAGGGGGGACTAACTACGAGCAGTACTTC,CASSQSGGTNYEQYF
NA,TRBV19,TRBJ2-7,NA,TGTGCCAGTAGTATAGGGGCAGCGCGGGAGCAGTACTTC,CASSIGAAREQYF
NA,TRBV30,TRBJ1-5,few,TGTGCCTGGGCACACGAACTCAATCAGCCCCAGCATTTT,CAWAHELNQPQHF
NA,TRBV7-9,TRBJ1-2,NA,TGTGCCAGCAGCTTAGACACATCCGGTGGCTACACCTTC,CASSLDTSGGYTF
TRBD1,TRBV7-8,TRBJ1-1,many,TGTGCCAGCAGCCTGACAGGGTCTGAAGCTTTCTTT,CASSLTGSEAFF
TRBD2,TRBV25-1,TRBJ2-3,NA,TGTGCCAGCAGCCCGTGGACTAGTATTTCGGCAGATACGCAGTATTTT,CASSPWTSISADTQYF
NA,TRBV2,TRBJ1-1,many,TGTGCCAGCAGTGACAGGGCGAACACTGAAGCTTTCTTT,CASSDRANTEAFF
NA,TRBV7-3,TRBJ2-3,once,TGTGCCAGCAGCGACGGACAGGGAGGGACAGATACGCAGTATTTT,CASSDGQGGTDTQYF
NA,TRBV10-3,TRBJ1-2,few,TGTGCCATTTCGGAGACAGATGGCTACACCTTC,CAISETDGYTF
NA,TRBV9,TRBJ1-6,NA,TGTGCCAGCAGCTTGAGAGTGACACAGGATAATTCACCCCTCCACTTT,CASSLRVTQDNSPLHF
NA,TRBV11-2,TRBJ1-6,few,TGTGCCAGCAGCCCCACTTTGGGTTATAATTCACCCCTCCACTTT,CASSPTLGYNSPLHF
TRBD1,TRBV10-3,TRBJ1-2,many,TGTGCCATCACTGCAGGGGGCGAGGATGACTACACCTTC,CAITAGGEDDYTF
NA,TRBV10-3,TRBJ2-1,NA,TGTGCCGCACGCCGAAGGGGCAATGAGCAGTTCTTC,CAARRRGNEQFF
NA,TRBV11-1,TRBJ2-5,once,TGTGCCAGCAGCCAGTCTCGCCATCTAGCCAAGTACTTC,CASSQSRHLAKYF
NA,TRBV6-1,TRBJ1-2,many,TGTGCCAGCATGTTGACTGAGGATGGCTACACCTTC,CASMLTEDGYTF
NA,TRBV19,TRBJ2-7,many,TGTGCCAGTAGTATTGCGGACAGTTCCTACGAGCAGTACTTC,CASSIADSSYEQYF
NA,TRBV7-9,TRBJ1-2,many,TGTGCCAGCAGCTTAGCTCCGGAGATACTCTATGGCTACACCTTC,CASSLAPEILYGYTF
NA,TRBV29-1,TRBJ2-6,NA,TGCAGCGTTTCCGGAGGACCCGTGGGGCCTGGGGCCAACGTCCTGACTTTC,CSVSGGPVGPGANVLTF
NA,TRBV19,TRBJ1-5,many,TGTGCCAGTAGTATGGACCGTCAGGGGTATCAGCCCCAGCATTTT,CASSMDRQGYQPQHF
NA,TRBV20-1,TRBJ2-1,NA,TGCAGTGCTAGACGAGGGGCTACCCGAATCAATGAGCAGTTCTTC,CSARRGATRINEQFF
NA,TRBV12-3/TRBV12-4,TRBJ2-7,NA,TGTGCCAGCAATTTACGCTACGAGCAGTACTTC,CASNLRYEQYF
NA,TRBV7-9,TRBJ1-2,many,TGTGCCAGCAGCCAAGACTGGGCAGCTAACTATGGCTACACCTTC,CASSQDWAANYGYTF
TRBD2,TRBV7-2,TRBJ2-1,NA,TGTGCCGGCAGCTTAGCGGGAGGGTCCTACAATGAGCAGTTCTTC,CAGSLAGGSYNEQFF
TRBD2,TRBV7-9,TRBJ2-5,few,TGTGCCAGCAGCCAGACTAGCGGGGGGCAAGAGACCCAGTACTTC,CASSQTSGGQETQYF
NA,TRBV6-1,TRBJ1-1,NA,TGTGCCAGCAGTGAAAGCATCAATAGGGCTGAAGCTTTCTTT,CASSESINRAEAFF
NA,TRBV20-1,TRBJ2-7,few,TGCAGTGCTGACCTCGGGGCCACCGGGGTGGGCGAGCAGTACTTC,CSADLGATGVGEQYF
NA,TRBV7-8,TRBJ1-5,few,TGTGCCAGCAGCTTAGATCGGGGTCGTCAGCCCCAGCATTTT,CASSLDRGRQPQHF
NA,TRBV2,TRBJ2-7,once,TGTGCCAGCTTCAGTCAGGCGATCTACGAGCAGTACTTC,CASFSQAIYEQYF
TRBD2,TRBV2,TRBJ2-1,NA,TGTGCCAGCAGGACTAGCGCGGTATTTACCTACAATGAGCAGTTCTTC,CASRTSAVFTYNEQFF
NA,TRBV19,TRBJ1-1,NA,TGTGCCGGTAGTATGGTAGGAAGAAGGGATACTGAAGCTTTCTTT,CAGSMVGRRDTEAFF
NA,TRBV2,TRBJ1-1,many,TGTGCCAGCAGCTTCCTTGACGGACAGAACACTGAAGCTTTCTTT,CASSFLDGQNTEAFF
TRBD2,TRBV10-3,TRBJ2-7,few,TGTGCCATCAGGGCCGGGACGGGAGGCGAGCAGTACTTC,CAIRAGTGGEQYF
NA,TRBV7-8,TRBJ1-1,few,TGTGCCAGCAGCCAAGGGGGGTATTCTGAAGCTTTCTTT,CASSQGGYSEAFF
NA,TRBV6-1,TRBJ1-5,NA,TGTGCCAGCAGTGAAGGGAGGGGGGGTCTCCAGCATTTT,CASSEGRGGLQHF
TRBD1,TRBV9,TRBJ1-5,many,TGTGCCAGCAGCGTAGAGGGACAGTTATCAATCAGCGGGCAGCATTTT,CASSVEGQLSISGQHF
TRBD1,TRBV5-1,TRBJ2-7,few,TGCGCCACTAAACCGGGACAGGGTAACGAGCAGTACTTC,CATKPGQGNEQYF
TRBD2,TRBV15,TRBJ2-7,many,TGTGCCACTCGTCTAGCGGGAGCTTACGAGCAGTACTTC,CATRLAGAYEQYF
NA,TRBV19,TRBJ2-3,many,TGTGCCAGTAGTATAGGGATCACAGATACGCAGTATTTT,CASSIGITDTQYF
NA,TRBV2,TRBJ1-1,many,TGTGCCAGCAACGTTATGGGAGGGGATGGCACTGAAGCTTTCTTT,CASNVMGGDGTEAFF
TRBD2,TRBV10-1,TRBJ2-2,NA,TGCGCCAGCAGTGGTCTAGCGGGCCGCACCGGGGAGCTGTTTTTT,CASSGLAGRTGELFF
NA,TRBV24-1,TRBJ2-2,many,TGTGCCACCAGTGATTTATTGAACACCGGGGAGCTGTTTTTT,CATSDLLNTGELFF
NA,TRBV10-1,TRBJ1-1,many,TGCGCCAGCAGTGAGCAAGAAAACACTGAAGCTTTCTTT,CASSEQENTEAFF
NA,TRBV10-3,TRBJ1-1,many,TGTGCCATCAGTGAGCCACAGGGAGGGGTGACTGAAGCTTTCTTT,CAISEPQGGVTEAFF
NA,TRBV29-1,TRBJ2-2,few,TGCAGCGTTGGGGGGCGGGTAGGCACCGGGGAGCTGTTTTTT,CSVGGRVGTGELFF